These T cell receptor beta chains were read from a single sample in a study of shared clonotypes between healthy human individuals. Generated by immunoSEQ multiplex PCR, the TCRdb table keeps only in-frame clones and is missing some. Here the sample spans about 680,000 clones, around two thirds being singletons. The specimen was memory CD4+ T cells sorted from blood. The source is a woman aged 30 to 39 in good health. Each CDR3 is given with its conserved first and last residue. Each record gives: CDR3 DNA, CDR3 protein, D gene, J gene, clone size, V gene. The D gene is left open where the match is weak. Only part of the rows carry a size: once, few, many, or a class if the clone is expanded.

TGTGCCAGCAGTCCCCACGCAGGGGCCTACGAGCAGTACTTC	CASSPHAGAYEQYF	-	TRBJ2-7	-	TRBV28
TGCGCCAGCAACCCGGGCCCGGGGGGACAGGGGTACAATGAGCAGTTCTTC	CASNPGPGGQGYNEQFF	TRBD1	TRBJ2-1	-	TRBV5-1
TGTGCCAGCAGACAACCGGGACTAGGTACCACCGGGGAGCTGTTTTTT	CASRQPGLGTTGELFF	TRBD2	TRBJ2-2	few	TRBV6-6
TGCAGCGTTGATGGCTCTAGCGGGCAGAGCTCCTACAATGAGCAGTTCTTC	CSVDGSSGQSSYNEQFF	TRBD2	TRBJ2-1	-	TRBV29-1
TGTGCCAGCAAGAAGACAGGTCCGTCCTACAATGAGCAGTTCTTC	CASKKTGPSYNEQFF	-	TRBJ2-1	-	TRBV6-1
TGTGCCAGCAGTTACTCGACCGGGGGCGGACGCAATGAGCAGTTCTTC	CASSYSTGGGRNEQFF	-	TRBJ2-1	-	TRBV6-6
TGTGCCAGCAGCGTAGTTGGGCACTCCACAGATACGCAGTATTTT	CASSVVGHSTDTQYF	-	TRBJ2-3	-	TRBV9
TGCGCCAGCAGCTATGCCCTGGACTCTGGGGCCAACGTCCTGACTTTC	CASSYALDSGANVLTF	-	TRBJ2-6	-	TRBV5-1
TGTGCCAGCAGTCTGAACGGAAACACCATATATTTT	CASSLNGNTIYF	-	TRBJ1-3	few	TRBV2
TGCGCCAGCAGCTTCGCTGAGAACACCGGGGAGCTGTTTTTT	CASSFAENTGELFF	-	TRBJ2-2	few	TRBV5-1
TGCAGCGTTGGGGACTCACCTGGGGCCAACGTCCTGACTTTC	CSVGDSPGANVLTF	-	TRBJ2-6	few	TRBV29-1
TGTGCCAGCATGGCGGGAGAGGGATTCGAGCAGTACTTC	CASMAGEGFEQYF	TRBD2	TRBJ2-7	-	TRBV2
TGTGCCAGCAGTCACCGTGGGCTACCAGAAGCTTTCTTT	CASSHRGLPEAFF	-	TRBJ1-1	once	TRBV7-4
TGTGCCAGCAGTCGGACAGGGCTATTTAACTATGGCTACACCTTC	CASSRTGLFNYGYTF	TRBD1	TRBJ1-2	few	TRBV27
TGTGCCAGCAGCTTAAGGGAGGGGTTCGGAGCTTTCTTT	CASSLREGFGAFF	-	TRBJ1-1	once	TRBV7-2
TGTGCCATCAGTGATCGACCCGGGGGCGAGCAGTACTTC	CAISDRPGGEQYF	-	TRBJ2-7	-	TRBV10-3
TGTGCCAGCAGCCCCGGGACAGGGGTGGACACTGAAGCTTTCTTT	CASSPGTGVDTEAFF	TRBD1	TRBJ1-1	-	TRBV9
TGTGCCAGCAGCTTGGAACTAGCGGGAGTTTCAGATACGCAGTATTTT	CASSLELAGVSDTQYF	TRBD2	TRBJ2-3	-	TRBV5-8
TGTGCCAGCAGCTTGGACAGGGGGCAGTACAATGAGCAGTTCTTC	CASSLDRGQYNEQFF	TRBD1	TRBJ2-1	-	TRBV5-6
TGTGCCAGCAGCGTGGACAGGGTTCAGAACACCGGGGAGCTGTTTTTT	CASSVDRVQNTGELFF	TRBD1	TRBJ2-2	-	TRBV5-4
TGTGCCAGTAGTATAGCGGCAGGGTTGAACTACGAGCAGTACTTC	CASSIAAGLNYEQYF	-	TRBJ2-7	once	TRBV19
TGTGCCAGCAGTGCCGACAGGACAAATAACTATGGCTACACCTTC	CASSADRTNNYGYTF	-	TRBJ1-2	once	TRBV27
TGTGCCAGCAGTGAAGACAGGTTCGGGAGTGAGCAGTTCTTC	CASSEDRFGSEQFF	-	TRBJ2-1	-	TRBV2